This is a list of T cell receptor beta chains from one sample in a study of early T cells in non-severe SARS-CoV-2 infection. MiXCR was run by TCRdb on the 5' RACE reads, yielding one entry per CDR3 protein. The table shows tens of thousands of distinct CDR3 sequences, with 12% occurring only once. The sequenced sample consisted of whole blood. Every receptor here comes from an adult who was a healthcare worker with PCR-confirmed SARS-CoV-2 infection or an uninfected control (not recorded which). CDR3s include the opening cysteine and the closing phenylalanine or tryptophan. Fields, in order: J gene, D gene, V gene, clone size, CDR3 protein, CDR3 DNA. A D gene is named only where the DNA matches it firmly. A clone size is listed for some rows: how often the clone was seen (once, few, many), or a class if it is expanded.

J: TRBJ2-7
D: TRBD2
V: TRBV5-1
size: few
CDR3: CASSLPGEGSYEQYF
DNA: TGCGCCAGCAGCTTGCCCGGGGAGGGATCCTACGAGCAGTACTTC

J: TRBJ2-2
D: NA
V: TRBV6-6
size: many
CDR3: CASSTSGARNTGELFF
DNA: TGTGCCAGCAGTACCTCCGGGGCACGAAACACCGGGGAGCTGTTTTTT

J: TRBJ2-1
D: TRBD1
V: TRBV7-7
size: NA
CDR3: CASSFGTGNEQFF
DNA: TGTGCTAGCAGCTTCGGGACAGGCAATGAGCAGTTCTTC

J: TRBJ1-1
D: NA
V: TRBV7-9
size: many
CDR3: CASSPNAITEAFF
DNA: TGTGCCAGCAGCCCCAACGCGATAACTGAAGCTTTCTTT

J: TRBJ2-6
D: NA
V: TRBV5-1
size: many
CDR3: CASSLHKAAGANVLTF
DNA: TGCGCCAGCAGCTTGCATAAAGCGGCCGGGGCCAACGTCCTGACTTTC

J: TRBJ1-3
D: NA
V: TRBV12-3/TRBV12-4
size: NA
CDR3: CASSFGGRDGNTIYF
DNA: TGTGCCAGCAGTTTCGGAGGAAGGGACGGAAACACCATATATTTT

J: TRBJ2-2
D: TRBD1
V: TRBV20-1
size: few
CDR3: CSARPGQGATGELFF
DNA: TGCAGTGCTCGGCCGGGACAGGGAGCCACCGGGGAGCTGTTTTTT

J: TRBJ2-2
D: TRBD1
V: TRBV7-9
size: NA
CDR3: CASSRLTGGKNTGELFF
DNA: TGTGCCAGCAGCAGACTGACAGGGGGCAAGAACACCGGGGAGCTGTTTTTT

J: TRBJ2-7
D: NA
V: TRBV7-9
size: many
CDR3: CASSLEGPIYEQYF
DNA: TGTGCCAGCAGCTTAGAGGGACCCATCTACGAGCAGTACTTC

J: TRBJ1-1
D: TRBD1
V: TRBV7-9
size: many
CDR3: CASGNGQGYTEAFF
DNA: TGTGCCAGCGGCAACGGACAGGGGTACACTGAAGCTTTCTTT

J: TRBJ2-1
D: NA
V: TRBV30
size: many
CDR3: CASSGVRHYNEQFF
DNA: TGTGCCTCCTCAGGAGTCCGTCACTACAATGAGCAGTTCTTC

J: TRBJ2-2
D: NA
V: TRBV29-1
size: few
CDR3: CSVVGDSGELFF
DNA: TGCAGCGTTGTAGGGGATTCCGGGGAGCTGTTTTTT

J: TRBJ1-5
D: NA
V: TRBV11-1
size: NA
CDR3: CARGRDNQPQHF
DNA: TGTGCCCGGGGCAGGGACAATCAGCCCCAGCATTTT

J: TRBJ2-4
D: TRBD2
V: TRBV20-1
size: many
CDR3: CSATSRLAEIAKNIQYF
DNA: TGCAGTGCTACTTCGCGACTAGCGGAGATAGCCAAAAACATTCAGTACTTC

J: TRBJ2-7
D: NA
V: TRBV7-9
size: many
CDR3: CASSLGPTSDEQYF
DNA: TGTGCCAGCAGCTTAGGCCCCACTAGTGACGAGCAGTACTTC

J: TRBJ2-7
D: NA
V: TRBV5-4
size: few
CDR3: CASSAPPIHEQYF
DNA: TGTGCCAGCAGCGCCCCCCCTATCCACGAGCAGTACTTC

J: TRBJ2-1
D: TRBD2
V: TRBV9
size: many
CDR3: CASSVDGGLAGNNEQFF
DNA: TGTGCCAGCAGCGTAGATGGTGGACTAGCGGGAAACAATGAGCAGTTCTTC

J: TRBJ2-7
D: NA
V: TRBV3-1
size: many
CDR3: CASSQWGSTYEQYF
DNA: TGTGCCAGCAGCCAATGGGGGAGCACCTACGAGCAGTACTTC